Listed here is a single T cell receptor (beta chain). Antigen unknown. The data stem from a study of cytomegalovirus exposure and HLA in healthy donors. Study-wide results and caveats: In a later analysis, parvovirus B19, influenza, CMV and Epstein-Barr virus appeared linked to several top co-occurrence clusters. A previous analysis found most TCR beta V segments productive roughly 87% or roughly 30% of the time. Despite most TCR sequences being rare, some public TCRs occurred in many donors.

Trimming left V 5 bases short and J 0 bases short, with 12 bases between. Germline-derived CDR1 and CDR2 are SGHRS and YFSETQ. The CDR3 runs to 14 residues. Nominal health characterized the donors when sampled, though unrecorded immune exposures were likely. In the PCR, 60 Vbeta and 13 Jbeta primers were used. Produced via immunoSEQ multiplex PCR; TCRdb's table is partial and in-frame only. The sample carries 75,000 to 90,000 clones, roughly 85% recorded once. Sequencing was performed on PBMCs. The V gene is TRBV5-1, the J gene TRBJ2-7, with D possibly TRBD1 on 6 matching bases. This TCR derives from a man between 35 and 55 years old in good health and CMV-seropositive. The CDR3 protein is CASRAGVTSYEQYF. DNA of the CDR3: TGCGCCAGCAGGGCAGGGGTAACCTCCTACGAGCAGTACTTC. Full variable domain (remainder filled in from reference TRBV5-1 and TRBJ2-7): KAGVTQTPRYLIKTRGQQVTLSCSPISGHRSVSWYQQTPGQGLQFLFEYFSETQRNKGNFPGRFSGRQFSNSRSEMNVSTLELGDSALYLCASRAGVTSYEQYFGPGTRLTVT.